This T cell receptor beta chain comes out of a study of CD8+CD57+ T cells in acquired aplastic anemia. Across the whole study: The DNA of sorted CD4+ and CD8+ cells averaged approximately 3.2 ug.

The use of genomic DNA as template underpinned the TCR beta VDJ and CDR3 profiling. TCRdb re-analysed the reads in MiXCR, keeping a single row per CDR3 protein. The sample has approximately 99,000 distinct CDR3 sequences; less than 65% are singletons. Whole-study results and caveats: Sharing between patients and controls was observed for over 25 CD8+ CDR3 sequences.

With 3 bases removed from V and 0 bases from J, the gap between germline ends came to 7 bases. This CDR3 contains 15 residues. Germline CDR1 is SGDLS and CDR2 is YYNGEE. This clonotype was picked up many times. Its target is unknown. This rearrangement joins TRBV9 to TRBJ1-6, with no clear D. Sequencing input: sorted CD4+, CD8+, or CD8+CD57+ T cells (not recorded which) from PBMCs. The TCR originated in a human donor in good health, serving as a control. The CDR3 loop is CASSGGSSYNSPLHF. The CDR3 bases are TGTGCCAGCAGCGGAGGGAGCTCCTATAATTCACCCCTCCACTTT.